The 14 T cell receptor beta chains reported below all come from one sample, sequenced in a study of neurological immune-mediated disorders. Each CDR3 protein is one row after TCRdb ran MiXCR on the 5' RACE reads. The table lists some 77,000 distinct CDR3 sequences, approximately 13% of them singletons. The sample's time point: longitudinal time-point 1 (baseline). Specimen: PBMCs. These receptors were taken from a female donor with HTLV-1-associated myelopathy (HAM/TSP).

A few counts support this clonotype. The V call is TRBV5-5, the J call TRBJ2-1; D is undetermined. The CDR3 is made up of 14 amino acids. In germline, CDR1 is SGHKS, CDR2 YYEKEE (reference sequence). The V end was cut by 4 bases, the J end by 5 bases, with 13 bases between. CDR3: CASSLLSANNEQFF. CDR3 nucleotides: TGTGCCAGCAGCCTCCTCTCGGCAAACAATGAGCAGTTCTTC.

This clonotype appeared many times. The V gene is TRBV5-1, the J gene TRBJ2-7; 7 nucleotides align to TRBD1. J gave up 4 bases and V 3 bases, and 4 bases lay outside the gene matches. This CDR3 contains 13 residues. Per the germline V gene, CDR1 is SGHRS and CDR2 is YFSETQ. Here the CDR3 reads CASSSRGQYEQYF. The DNA for the CDR3 is TGCGCCAGCAGCTCAAGGGGGCAATACGAGCAGTACTTC.

This clonotype was picked up many times. J is TRBJ2-2 and V is TRBV4-2; no clear D gene. The length of the CDR3 is 13 residues. Germline V gene lookup returns CDR1 LGHNA and CDR2 YNFKEQ. V shed 1 base and J shed 5 bases, with 5 bases lying between them. The CDR3 sequence is CASSQASTGELFF. CDR3 DNA: TGTGCCAGCAGCCAAGCTAGTACCGGGGAGCTGTTTTTT.

The table lists this clonotype with many counts. The CDR3 bases are TGTGCCAGCAGTCCCCGCCCCGACCAGCGCAATCAGCCCCAGCATTTT. Translated, it gives CASSPRPDQRNQPQHF. The chain combines TRBV6-5 with TRBJ1-5, with D hard to call. Per the germline V gene, CDR1 is MNHEY and CDR2 is SVGAGI. This CDR3 is 16 amino acids long. V lost 5 bases to trimming and J lost 2 bases, with 16 bases between them.

This clonotype was seen at least ten times. The chain joins TRBV6-5 to TRBJ1-5, with D tentatively TRBD1 (6 bases). The CDR3 sequence is 13 residues long. V was shortened by 6 bases and J by 7 bases, with 13 bases between the two germline ends. CDR1 and CDR2 from the germline V gene are MNHEY and SVGAGI. This CDR3 reads CASRPRGGQPQHF. As DNA, the CDR3 is TGTGCCAGCAGGCCCAGGGGTGGGCAGCCCCAGCATTTT.

The table lists this clonotype with many counts. The chain employs TRBV12-3 or TRBV12-4 and TRBJ2-2, with TRBD1 as a possible D gene (6 bases). This CDR3 comprises 15 residues. The germline V and J ends were trimmed by 5 bases and 4 bases, with 14 bases remaining between them. CDR3 amino acids: CASSTGSRGTGELFF. CDR3 coding DNA: TGTGCCAGCAGTACCGGGTCCAGGGGCACCGGGGAGCTGTTTTTT.

This clonotype was picked up many times. J is TRBJ1-4 and V is TRBV29-1; D gene unclear. Trimming pared 6 bases from V and 5 bases from J, leaving 13 bases between. CDR3 length equals 13 residues. The germline CDR1 and CDR2 sequences are SQVTM and ANQGSEA. CDR3 loop: CSVRPEANEKLFF. In nucleotides, the CDR3 is TGCAGCGTCCGTCCGGAGGCGAATGAAAAACTGTTTTTT.

This clonotype is medium-sized (0.01 to 0.1%). The chain recombines TRBV10-3 with TRBJ1-5; weak D call: TRBD1 (6 bases). The ends were cut back, 4 bases at V and 0 bases at J, with 10 bases in the middle. In germline, CDR1 is ENHRY, CDR2 SYGVKD. The CDR3 is 15 amino acids. Here the CDR3 DNA reads TGTGCCATCAGTGGCCACAGGGATAGCAATCAGCCCCAGCATTTT. It codes for CAISGHRDSNQPQHF.

This clonotype occurred many times. J is TRBJ2-3 and V is TRBV5-1, with 7 nucleotides matching TRBD1. Germline CDR1 is SGHRS and CDR2 is YFSETQ. V shed 3 bases and J 3 bases; nucleotides not matched to a gene: 7. This CDR3 is built from 15 residues. In DNA form, the CDR3 reads TGCGCCAGCAGCTCGGACAGGCCATCTACAGATACGCAGTATTTT. Encoded protein: CASSSDRPSTDTQYF. Full variable domain (outside the CDR3, taken from reference TRBV5-1 and TRBJ2-3): KAGVTQTPRYLIKTRGQQVTLSCSPISGHRSVSWYQQTPGQGLQFLFEYFSETQRNKGNFPGRFSGRQFSNSRSEMNVSTLELGDSALYLCASSSDRPSTDTQYFGPGTRLTVL.

At least ten counts were recorded for this clonotype. The V and J genes are TRBV11-2 and TRBJ2-1; 11 nucleotides line up with TRBD2. From germline, CDR1 is SGHAT and CDR2 FQNNGV. The CDR3 sequence is 16 residues long. Losses at the gene ends were 6 bases for V and 4 bases for J; bases not matched to a gene: 8. The CDR3 DNA sequence: TGTGCCAGCAGACTTAGCGGGGGGGATTTTTACAATGAGCAGTTCTTC. Amino acid sequence: CASRLSGGDFYNEQFF.

This clonotype came up many times. The chain carries TRBV5-1 and TRBJ2-1; D is possibly TRBD1 or TRBD2 (5 bases each). The ends were cut back, 1 base at V and 5 bases at J, with 10 bases in the middle. CDR1 and CDR2 (germline): SGHRS, YFSETQ. The CDR3 runs 14 residues. The CDR3 reads CASSLTRGNNEQFF. The CDR3 DNA sequence: TGCGCCAGCAGCTTGACTAGGGGAAACAATGAGCAGTTCTTC.

This clonotype has at least ten counts. The chain is built from TRBV7-7 and TRBJ2-1; TRBD2 is a possible D gene (6 bases). Germline assignment: CDR1 SSHAT and CDR2 FNYEAQ (reference sequence). With 1 base removed from V and 5 bases from J, the gap between germline ends came to 9 bases. This CDR3 region has 14 residues. In DNA, the CDR3 is TGTGCCAGCAGCTTAGGGACTACCCACAATGAGCAGTTCTTC. Its protein product is CASSLGTTHNEQFF. Variable domain in full (rest from reference TRBV7-7 and TRBJ2-1): GAGVSQSPRYKVTKRGQDVTLRCDPISSHATLYWYQQALGQGPEFLTYFNYEAQPDKSGLPSDRFSAERPEGSISTLTIQRTEQRDSAMYRCASSLGTTHNEQFFGPGTRLTVL.

This clonotype was seen at least ten times. The rearrangement uses TRBV21-1 and TRBJ1-5; TRBD1 is taken as the D call from the table, unchecked against the DNA. TRBV21-1 is designated a pseudogene. The CDR3 length is 21 residues. For the CDR3, the DNA is TGTGCCAGCAGCAGCAACACACCGCCGGGGGGGCGAGTGCTGAGCAATCAGCCCCAGCATTTT. Translation gives CASSSNTPPGGRVLSNQPQHF.

This clonotype has ten or more counts. V gene TRBV5-6 combines with J gene TRBJ2-3; D is undetermined. Germline assignment: CDR1 SGHDT and CDR2 YYEEEE. Trimming cost V 0 bases and J 2 bases, with 7 bases left between them. The CDR3 has 14 amino acids. Written as DNA, the CDR3 is TGTGCCAGCAGCTTGGCTCAGTACACAGATACGCAGTATTTT. Translation: CASSLAQYTDTQYF. Drawing the rest from reference TRBV5-6 and TRBJ2-3, the complete variable domain is DAGVTQSPTHLIKTRGQQVTLRCSPKSGHDTVSWYQQALGQGPQFIFQYYEEEERQRGNFPDRFSGHQFPNYSSELNVNALLLGDSALYLCASSLAQYTDTQYFGPGTRLTVL.